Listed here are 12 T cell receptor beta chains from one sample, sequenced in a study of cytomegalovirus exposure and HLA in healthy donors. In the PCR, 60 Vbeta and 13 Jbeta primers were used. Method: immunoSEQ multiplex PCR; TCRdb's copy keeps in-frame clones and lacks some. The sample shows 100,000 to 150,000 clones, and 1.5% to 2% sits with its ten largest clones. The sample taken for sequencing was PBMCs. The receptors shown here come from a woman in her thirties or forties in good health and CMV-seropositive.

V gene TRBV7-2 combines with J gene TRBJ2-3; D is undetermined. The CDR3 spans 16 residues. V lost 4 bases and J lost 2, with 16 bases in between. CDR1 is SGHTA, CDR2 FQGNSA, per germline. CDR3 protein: CASSSPRHRTTDTQYF. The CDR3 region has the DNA TGTGCCAGCAGCTCCCCCCGACACAGAACCACAGATACGCAGTATTTT.

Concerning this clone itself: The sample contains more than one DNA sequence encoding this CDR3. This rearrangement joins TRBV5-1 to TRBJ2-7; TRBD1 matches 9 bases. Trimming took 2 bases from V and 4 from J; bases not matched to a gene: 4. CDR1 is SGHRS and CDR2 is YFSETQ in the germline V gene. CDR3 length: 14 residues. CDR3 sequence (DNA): TGCGCCAGCAGCTTAGGGACAGGGCCTTACGAGCAGTACTTC. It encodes CASSLGTGPYEQYF.

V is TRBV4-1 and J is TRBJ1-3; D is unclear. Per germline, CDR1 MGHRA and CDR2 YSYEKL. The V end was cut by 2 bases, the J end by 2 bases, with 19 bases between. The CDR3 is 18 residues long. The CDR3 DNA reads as TGCGCCAGCAGCCAATCCCCGGTGGGAGGATCGCCTGGAAACACCATATATTTT. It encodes CASSQSPVGGSPGNTIYF.

The CDR3 sequence is CASSIRVGELEQYF. The CDR3 DNA is TGTGCCAGTAGTATACGGGTGGGTGAGCTCGAGCAGTACTTC. This rearrangement joins TRBV19 to TRBJ2-7; no definite D call. Deletions cut 2 bases from V and 6 bases from J, with 14 bases between. The CDR3 is made up of 14 amino acids. The germline CDR1 and CDR2 sequences are LNHDA and SQIVND (reference sequence). Full variable domain (remainder filled in from reference TRBV19 and TRBJ2-7): DGGITQSPKYLFRKEGQNVTLSCEQNLNHDAMYWYRQDPGQGLRLIYYSQIVNDFQKGDIAEGYSVSREKKESFPLTVTSAQKNPTAFYLCASSIRVGELEQYFGPGTRLTVT.

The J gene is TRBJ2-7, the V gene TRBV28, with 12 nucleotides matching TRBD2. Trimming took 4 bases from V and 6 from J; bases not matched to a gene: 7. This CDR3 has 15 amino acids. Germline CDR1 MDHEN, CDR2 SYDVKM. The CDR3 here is CASSSPPSGRGEQYF. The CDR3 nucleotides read TGTGCCAGCAGTTCACCGCCTAGCGGGAGGGGCGAGCAGTACTTC.

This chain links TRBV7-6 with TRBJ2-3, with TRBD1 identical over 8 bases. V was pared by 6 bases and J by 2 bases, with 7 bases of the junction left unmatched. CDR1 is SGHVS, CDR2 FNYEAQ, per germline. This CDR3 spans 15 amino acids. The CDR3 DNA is TGTGCCAGCAGTCCGGGACAGGCCAACACAGATACGCAGTATTTT. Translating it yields CASSPGQANTDTQYF.

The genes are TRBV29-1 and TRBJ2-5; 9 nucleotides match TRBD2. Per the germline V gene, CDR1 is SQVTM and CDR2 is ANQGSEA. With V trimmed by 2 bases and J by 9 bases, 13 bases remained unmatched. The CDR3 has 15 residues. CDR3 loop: CSVERREGRGGSQYF. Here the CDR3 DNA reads TGCAGCGTTGAAAGGCGGGAGGGCCGTGGGGGGTCCCAGTACTTC.

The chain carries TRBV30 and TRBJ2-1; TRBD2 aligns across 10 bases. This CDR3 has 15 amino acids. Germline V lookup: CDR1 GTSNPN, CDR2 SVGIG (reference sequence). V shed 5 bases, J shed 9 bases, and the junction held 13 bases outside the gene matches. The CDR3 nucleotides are TGTGCCTGGGCGGGACTAGCGTCCCCCAAGGGTGAGCAGTTCTTC. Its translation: CAWAGLASPKGEQFF.

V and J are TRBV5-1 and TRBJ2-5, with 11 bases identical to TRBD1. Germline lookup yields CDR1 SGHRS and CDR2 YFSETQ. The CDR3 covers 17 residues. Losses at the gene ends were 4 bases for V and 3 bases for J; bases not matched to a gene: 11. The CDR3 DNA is TGCGCCAGCAGCACCCGGGACAGGGGGGCAGGGGAAGAGACCCAGTACTTC. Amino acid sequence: CASSTRDRGAGEETQYF.

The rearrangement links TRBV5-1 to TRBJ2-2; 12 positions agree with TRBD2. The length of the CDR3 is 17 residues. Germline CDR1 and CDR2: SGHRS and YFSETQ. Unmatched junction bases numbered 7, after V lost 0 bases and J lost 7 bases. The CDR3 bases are TGCGCCAGCAGCTTGGCCCCGACTAGCGGGAGTAACGGGGAGCTGTTTTTT. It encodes CASSLAPTSGSNGELFF.

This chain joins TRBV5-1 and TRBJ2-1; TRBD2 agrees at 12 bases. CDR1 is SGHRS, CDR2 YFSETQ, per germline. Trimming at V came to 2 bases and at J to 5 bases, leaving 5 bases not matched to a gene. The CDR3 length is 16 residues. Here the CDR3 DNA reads TGCGCCAGCAGCTTAAGGGCTAGCGGGAGGGACAATGAGCAGTTCTTC. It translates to CASSLRASGRDNEQFF. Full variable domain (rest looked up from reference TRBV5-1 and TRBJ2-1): KAGVTQTPRYLIKTRGQQVTLSCSPISGHRSVSWYQQTPGQGLQFLFEYFSETQRNKGNFPGRFSGRQFSNSRSEMNVSTLELGDSALYLCASSLRASGRDNEQFFGPGTRLTVL.

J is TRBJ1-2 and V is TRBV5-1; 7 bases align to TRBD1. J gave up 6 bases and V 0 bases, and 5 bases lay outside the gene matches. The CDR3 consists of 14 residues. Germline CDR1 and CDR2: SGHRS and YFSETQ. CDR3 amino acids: CASSLGQGVDGYTF. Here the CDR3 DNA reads TGCGCCAGCAGCTTGGGACAGGGAGTCGATGGCTACACCTTC.